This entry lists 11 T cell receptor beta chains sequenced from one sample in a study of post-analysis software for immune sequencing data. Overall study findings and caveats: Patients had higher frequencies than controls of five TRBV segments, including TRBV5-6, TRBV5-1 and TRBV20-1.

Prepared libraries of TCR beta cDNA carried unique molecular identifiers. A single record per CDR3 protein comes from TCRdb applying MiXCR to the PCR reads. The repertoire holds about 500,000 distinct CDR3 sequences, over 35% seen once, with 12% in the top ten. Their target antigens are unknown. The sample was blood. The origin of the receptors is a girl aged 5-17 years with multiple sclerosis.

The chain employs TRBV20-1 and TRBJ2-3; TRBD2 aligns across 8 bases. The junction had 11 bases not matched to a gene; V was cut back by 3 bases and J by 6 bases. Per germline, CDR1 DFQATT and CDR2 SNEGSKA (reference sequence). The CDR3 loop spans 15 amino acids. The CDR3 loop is CSASQASGLRDTQYF. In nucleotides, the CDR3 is TGCAGTGCTAGCCAGGCTAGCGGGCTGCGGGATACGCAGTATTTT.

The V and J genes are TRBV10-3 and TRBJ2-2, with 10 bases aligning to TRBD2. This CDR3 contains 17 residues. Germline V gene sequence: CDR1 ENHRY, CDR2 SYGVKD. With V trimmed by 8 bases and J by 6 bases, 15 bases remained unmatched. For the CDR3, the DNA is TGTGCCATCCTGCGCCTAGCGGGAGTTAATATAGCCGGGGAGCTGTTTTTT. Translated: CAILRLAGVNIAGELFF.

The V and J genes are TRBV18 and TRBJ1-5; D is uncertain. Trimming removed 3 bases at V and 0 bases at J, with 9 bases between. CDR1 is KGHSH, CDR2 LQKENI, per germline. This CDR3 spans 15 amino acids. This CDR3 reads CASSPFGNSNQPQHF. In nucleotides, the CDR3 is TGTGCCAGCTCACCCTTTGGAAATAGCAATCAGCCCCAGCATTTT.

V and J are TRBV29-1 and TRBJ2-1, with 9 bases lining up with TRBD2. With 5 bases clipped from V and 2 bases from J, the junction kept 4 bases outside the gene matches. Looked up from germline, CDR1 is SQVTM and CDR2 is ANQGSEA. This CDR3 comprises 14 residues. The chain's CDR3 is CSVCLAGTYNEQFF. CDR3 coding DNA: TGCAGCGTTTGCCTAGCGGGGACCTACAATGAGCAGTTCTTC.

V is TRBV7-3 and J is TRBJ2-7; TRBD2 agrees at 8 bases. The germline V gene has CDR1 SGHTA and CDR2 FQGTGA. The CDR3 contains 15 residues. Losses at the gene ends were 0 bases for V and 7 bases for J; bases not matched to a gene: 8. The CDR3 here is CASSLTASGYNEQYF. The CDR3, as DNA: TGTGCCAGCAGCTTAACGGCTAGCGGGTACAATGAGCAGTACTTC. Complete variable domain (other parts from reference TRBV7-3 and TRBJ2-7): GAGVSQTPSNKVTEKGKYVELRCDPISGHTALYWYRQSLGQGPEFLIYFQGTGAADDSGLPNDRFFAVRPEGSVSTLKIQRTERGDSAVYLCASSLTASGYNEQYFGPGTRLTVT.

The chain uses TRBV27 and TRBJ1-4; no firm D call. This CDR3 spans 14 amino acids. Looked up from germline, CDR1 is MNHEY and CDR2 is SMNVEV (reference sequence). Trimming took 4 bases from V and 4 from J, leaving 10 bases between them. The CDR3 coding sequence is TGTGCCAGCAGTTCCGCAGTCCTTAATGAAAAACTGTTTTTT. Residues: CASSSAVLNEKLFF.

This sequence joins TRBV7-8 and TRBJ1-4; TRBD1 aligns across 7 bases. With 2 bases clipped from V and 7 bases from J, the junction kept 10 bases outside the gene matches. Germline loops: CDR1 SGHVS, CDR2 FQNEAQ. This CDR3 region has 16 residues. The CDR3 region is CASSLRQGRGSEKLFF. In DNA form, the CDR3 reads TGTGCCAGCAGCTTACGTCAGGGCAGGGGGAGTGAAAAACTGTTTTTT.

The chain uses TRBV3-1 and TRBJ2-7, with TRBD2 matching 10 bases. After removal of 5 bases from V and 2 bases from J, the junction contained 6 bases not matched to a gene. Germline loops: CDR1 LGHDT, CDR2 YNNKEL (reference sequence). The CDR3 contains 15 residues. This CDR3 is CASSVLAGPPYEQYF. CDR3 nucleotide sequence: TGTGCCAGCAGCGTACTAGCGGGGCCCCCCTACGAGCAGTACTTC.

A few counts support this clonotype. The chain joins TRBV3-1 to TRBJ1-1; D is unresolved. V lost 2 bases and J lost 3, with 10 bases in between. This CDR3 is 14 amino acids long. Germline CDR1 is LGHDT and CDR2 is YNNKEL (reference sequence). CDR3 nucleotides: TGTGCCAGCAGCCAAATGGTCCGTGACACTGAAGCTTTCTTT. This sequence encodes CASSQMVRDTEAFF.

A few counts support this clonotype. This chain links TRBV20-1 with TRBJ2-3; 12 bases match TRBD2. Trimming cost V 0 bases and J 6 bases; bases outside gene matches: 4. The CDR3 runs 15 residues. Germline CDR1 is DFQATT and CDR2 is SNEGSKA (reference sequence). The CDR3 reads CSARDRLAGGDTQYF. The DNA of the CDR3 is TGCAGTGCTAGAGACCGCCTAGCGGGAGGGGATACGCAGTATTTT.

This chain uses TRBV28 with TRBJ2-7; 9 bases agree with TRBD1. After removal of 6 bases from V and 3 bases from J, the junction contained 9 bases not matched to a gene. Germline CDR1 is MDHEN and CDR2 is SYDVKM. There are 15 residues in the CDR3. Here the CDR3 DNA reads TGTGCCAGCAGGCCCGGGACAGGGTCGCTCTACGAGCAGTACTTC. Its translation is CASRPGTGSLYEQYF.